This T cell receptor (beta chain) was recovered during a study of blood T cell repertoires in COVID-19 (dated by TCRdb to 2020 to 2022). Describing the broader study: Collaborator samples came from the United States, Italy and Spain and covered acute and convalescent phases of COVID-19. The material from the prospective study consisted of cDNA or gDNA derived from T cells, B-cell-depleted T cells, or PBMCs. The dataset comprised deeply sampled blood TCRbeta repertoires from subjects exposed to, actively infected with, or recovered from COVID-19. The repertoires were released in a freely available public database meant as a resource for research on the immune response to SARS-CoV-2. Samples were obtained from the ongoing ImmuneRACE study (first 160 participants) and from over a thousand subjects provided by 6 global collaborators. A de-identified subject ID, COVID-19 status, age in years and sex were almost always included in the sample metadata. Where available, HLA class I and class II types were obtained from metadata supplied by the sample provider rather than from assay-based typing.

TCRbeta CDR3 regions were amplified from genomic DNA using the immunoSEQ Assay, a bias-controlled multiplex PCR. In the source study's methods: The number of nucleated cells in each sample was estimated from the amplification of reference gene primers within the assay. Sequence reads were collapsed and filtered to measure the absolute abundance of every unique TCRbeta CDR3 rearrangement. For each sample, productive Simpson clonality was calculated by taking the square root of Simpson's diversity index across productive rearrangements. TCRdb limited this immuneACCESS table to in-frame rearrangements with V and J called. A share of clones is missing; checked studies link under half to unresolved V genes, and the rest is unexplained. That table supplies the V and J calls and clone size; D and trimming were determined from the DNA. Counted in this sample were approximately 210,000 clones; around 88% of them appeared once. The ten top clones hold 1.4% to 1.5% of the sample.

Each collaborating institution followed its own protocols to collect whole blood in K2EDTA tubes. Collaborator samples were shipped for TCRbeta analysis as frozen whole blood, isolated PBMCs, or DNA extracted from either sample type. The paper's findings and limits, for the study overall: How much clinical and demographic metadata was included differed by source and by participant, and the metadata was provided uncurated.

CDR1 is given as LGHDT and CDR2 as YNNKEL, both from the germline V gene (reference sequence). V is clipped by 0 bases and J by 7 bases, and the sequence between their germline boundaries is 6 bases long. The CDR3 sequence holds 13 residues, the cysteine and phenylalanine included. Of all the DNA, just the CDR3 is kept, 39 bases in frame from base 1. The sample holds a few counts of this clone. The target of this receptor is not known. One base away there is no much larger clone; base qualities are not given. The sequenced material came from peripheral blood. The sequence was obtained from a man between 18 and 35 years old with active or convalescent COVID-19. The chain is encoded by TRBV3-1 (or the pseudogene TRBV3-2) joined to TRBJ2-2; the D gene is possibly TRBD1, with 5 bases matching. The CDR3: CASSQDRGGELFF. The nucleotide sequence is TGTGCCAGCAGCCAAGATAGGGGCGGGGAGCTGTTTTTT.